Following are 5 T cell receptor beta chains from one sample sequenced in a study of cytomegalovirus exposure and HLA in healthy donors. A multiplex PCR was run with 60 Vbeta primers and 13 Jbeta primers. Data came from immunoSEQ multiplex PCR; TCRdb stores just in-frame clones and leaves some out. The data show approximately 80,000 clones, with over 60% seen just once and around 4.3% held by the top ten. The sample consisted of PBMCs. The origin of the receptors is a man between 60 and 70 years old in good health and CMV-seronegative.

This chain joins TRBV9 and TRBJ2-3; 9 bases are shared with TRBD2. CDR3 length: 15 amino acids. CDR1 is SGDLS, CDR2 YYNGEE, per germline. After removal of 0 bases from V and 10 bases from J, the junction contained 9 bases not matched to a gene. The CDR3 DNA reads TGTGCCAGCAGCGTAGGACTAGCGGCGCGAGTGGCGCAGTATTTT. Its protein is CASSVGLAARVAQYF. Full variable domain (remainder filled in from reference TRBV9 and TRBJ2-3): DSGVTQTPKHLITATGQRVTLRCSPRSGDLSVYWYQQSLDQGLQFLIQYYNGEERAKGNILERFSAQQFPDLHSELNLSSLELGDSALYFCASSVGLAARVAQYFGPGTRLTVL.

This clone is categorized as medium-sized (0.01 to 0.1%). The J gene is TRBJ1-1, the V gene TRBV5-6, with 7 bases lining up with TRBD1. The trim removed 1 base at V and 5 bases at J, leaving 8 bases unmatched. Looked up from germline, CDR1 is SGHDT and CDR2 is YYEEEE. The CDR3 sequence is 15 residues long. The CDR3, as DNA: TGTGCCAGCAGCTTGTTGGGGGACAGTGGGACTGAAGCTTTCTTT. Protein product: CASSLLGDSGTEAFF.

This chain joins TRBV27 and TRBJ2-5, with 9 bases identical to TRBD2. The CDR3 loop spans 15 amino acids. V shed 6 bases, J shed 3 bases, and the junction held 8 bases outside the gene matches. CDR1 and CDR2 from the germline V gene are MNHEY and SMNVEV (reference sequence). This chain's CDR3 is CASSPSTSGKETQYF. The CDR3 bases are TGTGCCAGCAGCCCCTCGACTAGCGGTAAAGAGACCCAGTACTTC.

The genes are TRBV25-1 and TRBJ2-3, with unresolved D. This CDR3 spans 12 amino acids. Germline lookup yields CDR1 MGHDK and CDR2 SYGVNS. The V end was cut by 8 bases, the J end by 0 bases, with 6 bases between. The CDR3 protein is CASGLSTDTQYF. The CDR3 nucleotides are TGTGCCAGCGGCCTTAGCACAGATACGCAGTATTTT.

The DNA for the CDR3 is TGTGCCAGCAGCCAACAATACAGTGCCCTTAGCAATCAGCCCCAGCATTTT. Translated: CASSQQYSALSNQPQHF. The rearrangement uses TRBV4-2 and TRBJ1-5, with D uncertain. This CDR3 contains 17 residues. The V gene lost 2 bases and the J gene lost 0 bases, with 14 bases spanning the gap. In germline, CDR1 is LGHNA, CDR2 YNFKEQ.